This entry is about one T cell receptor beta chain. This clone's antigen is unknown. A single base separates this from a much larger clone, so it may be a read error. The library was obtained by RT-PCR. Sequencing took place on an Illumina HiSeq 2500. TCRdb reanalyzed the raw reads on its own, using fastp at Q25 for trimming and MiXCR for clone calling, and kept in-frame beta chains. Rows are combined by CDR3 protein, so each entry shows the most common genes and DNA. The sample profile shows 750,000 to 850,000 distinct CDR3 sequences; around 20% of them were found once. Roughly 10% of the sample comes from the top ten. These data are taken from a study of response to subunit inactivated influenza vaccine listed by TCRdb under 2018. Study-wide context: Deep quantitative T cell receptor repertoire profiling was used in the study to track responses to a trivalent subunit inactivated influenza vaccine. General findings and caveats noted by the study authors: According to the authors, only a limited number of new T cells may be recruited by each seasonal influenza vaccination.

V sheds 1 base and J sheds 8 bases, leaving 3 bases between their ends. The cysteine opens and the phenylalanine closes a CDR3 of 11 amino acids. Of all the DNA, just the CDR3 is kept, 33 bases in frame from base 1. Via the germline V gene, CDR1 is MDHEN and CDR2 SYDVKM. The sequence links TRBV28 to TRBJ2-1, with an unclear D gene assignment. The receptor was derived from a man aged 45-60 years who received an inactivated influenza vaccine. Donor details come from another sample of the same person, matched by shared clones. The sequencing here drew on PBMCs from blood, taken roughly 5 days after vaccination. The encoded CDR3 is CASSLFYEQFF. The bases are TGTGCCAGCAGTTTATTCTATGAGCAGTTCTTC.